A selection of T cell receptor beta chains follows, all from one sample in a study of PD-L1 blockade in urothelial cancer. The protocol was immunoSEQ multiplex PCR, while the TCRdb copy is restricted to in-frame clones and leaves out a portion. This sample has about 130,000 clones, with roughly 86% found just once. The sequencing here drew on PBMCs, taken around atezolizumab (anti-PD-L1) treatment. The receptor set was obtained from a man in his fifties or sixties with urothelial cancer. Both conserved end residues are part of each CDR3. A D gene is named only where the DNA matches it firmly. A clone size is listed for some rows: how often the clone was seen (once, few, many), or a class if it is expanded.

size: NA
D: NA
V: TRBV18
J: TRBJ2-7
DNA: TGTGCCAGCTCACCACCGGGCAGGGGAAAAACCTACGAGCAGTACTTC
CDR3: CASSPPGRGKTYEQYF

size: NA
D: NA
V: TRBV10-3
J: TRBJ2-7
DNA: TGTGCCATCAGTGAATCGCACAGGGACTACGAGCAGTACTTC
CDR3: CAISESHRDYEQYF

size: NA
D: TRBD1
V: TRBV9
J: TRBJ1-6
DNA: TGTGCCAGCAGCCCCGGGACAGCGAATTCACCCCTCCACTTT
CDR3: CASSPGTANSPLHF

size: NA
D: NA
V: TRBV23-1
J: TRBJ2-1
DNA: TGCGCCAGCAGCCGTTCCCTACACGTAAGACTTCGCAATGAGCAGTTCTTC
CDR3: CASSRSLHVRLRNEQFF

size: NA
D: NA
V: TRBV7-9
J: TRBJ2-1
DNA: TGTGCCAGCAGCTTAGCGCGCACTAGCTCCTACAATGAGCAGTTCTTC
CDR3: CASSLARTSSYNEQFF

size: NA
D: NA
V: TRBV7-3
J: TRBJ1-2
DNA: TGTGCCAGCAGCCCAAGCGGGGGCGGGGGCTACACCTTC
CDR3: CASSPSGGGGYTF

size: NA
D: NA
V: TRBV18
J: TRBJ1-1
DNA: TGTGCCAGCTCACAACGGGTAAGGGAGGGACCAAGGACTGAAGCTTTCTTT
CDR3: CASSQRVREGPRTEAFF

size: few
D: NA
V: TRBV6-6
J: TRBJ1-3
DNA: TGTGCCAGCAGTTACTCGGCCCGGAGCTCTGGAAACACCATATATTTT
CDR3: CASSYSARSSGNTIYF

size: few
D: NA
V: TRBV20-1
J: TRBJ1-4
DNA: TGCAGTGCGGGGAGTAATGAAAAACTGTTTTTT
CDR3: CSAGSNEKLFF

size: NA
D: TRBD2
V: TRBV5-5
J: TRBJ2-3
DNA: TGTGCCAGCAGCTTCCCGGGGGAGGGAGATACGCAGTATTTT
CDR3: CASSFPGEGDTQYF

size: few
D: NA
V: TRBV7-8
J: TRBJ1-1
DNA: TGTGCCAGCAGCTTAGGGGTCAGGGTGACAGCTTTCTTT
CDR3: CASSLGVRVTAFF

size: once
D: TRBD1
V: TRBV28
J: TRBJ2-7
DNA: TGTGCCATTAGACAAGTTGGGACAGGGGGCCCCTACGAGCAGTACTTC
CDR3: CAIRQVGTGGPYEQYF

size: NA
D: TRBD2
V: TRBV5-1
J: TRBJ2-5
DNA: TGCGCCAGCAGCACTAGCGGGAGGATACAAGAGACCCAGTACTTC
CDR3: CASSTSGRIQETQYF

size: NA
D: TRBD1
V: TRBV28
J: TRBJ1-6
DNA: TGTGCCAGCAGTGGATGGTACAGGGGGCCTGCATCCCTCCACTTT
CDR3: CASSGWYRGPASLHF

size: NA
D: TRBD1
V: TRBV5-1
J: TRBJ2-5
DNA: TGCGCCAGCAGCTTCGGGACAGGGGCGGGAGGTCGGGAGACCCAGTACTTC
CDR3: CASSFGTGAGGRETQYF

size: many
D: TRBD1
V: TRBV5-1
J: TRBJ1-2
DNA: TGCGCCAGCAGCCGTGGCCAGCCGGGACAGGAGCATGGCTACACCTTC
CDR3: CASSRGQPGQEHGYTF

size: NA
D: NA
V: TRBV6-5
J: TRBJ2-1
DNA: TGTGCCAGCAGTCGCACAGGGAGCTCCTACAATGAGCAGTTCTTC
CDR3: CASSRTGSSYNEQFF

size: NA
D: NA
V: TRBV28
J: TRBJ1-1
DNA: TGTGCCAGCAGGGTAACAGGGAACACTGAAGCTTTCTTT
CDR3: CASRVTGNTEAFF

size: NA
D: NA
V: TRBV28
J: TRBJ1-5
DNA: TGTGCCAGCAGTTTAAGCAGGGCCCTTAGCAATCAGCCCCAGCATTTT
CDR3: CASSLSRALSNQPQHF

size: once
D: TRBD2
V: TRBV19
J: TRBJ2-7
DNA: TGTGCCAGTAGTACCCAAGCGGGAGGGTCCTACGAGCAGTACTTC
CDR3: CASSTQAGGSYEQYF

size: NA
D: TRBD1
V: TRBV19
J: TRBJ2-1
DNA: TGTGCCAGCCGGACAGGGTTCTTGGGTGAGCAGTTCTTC
CDR3: CASRTGFLGEQFF

size: NA
D: NA
V: TRBV7-9
J: TRBJ2-7
DNA: TGTGCCAGCAGCCCCTGGGACCGGGGGAGTGAGCAGTACTTC
CDR3: CASSPWDRGSEQYF

size: NA
D: NA
V: TRBV11-3
J: TRBJ2-7
DNA: TGTGCCAGCAGCAAGCGGCCCGGGACAAACTACGAGCAGTACTTC
CDR3: CASSKRPGTNYEQYF

size: NA
D: TRBD2
V: TRBV7-3
J: TRBJ2-5
DNA: TGTGCCAGCAGCTTAGATCCGGGACTAGGACAAGAGACCCAGTACTTC
CDR3: CASSLDPGLGQETQYF

size: NA
D: NA
V: TRBV28
J: TRBJ2-7
DNA: TGTGCCACCCTCCTCGGCGGGGGGACAGACTACGAGCAGTACTTC
CDR3: CATLLGGGTDYEQYF

size: NA
D: TRBD2
V: TRBV6-5
J: TRBJ2-3
DNA: TGTGCCAGCAGTTGGGGGGGAGTAGATACGCAGTATTTT
CDR3: CASSWGGVDTQYF

size: NA
D: NA
V: TRBV5-4
J: TRBJ2-7
DNA: TGTGCCAGCAGCTCGAGACTAGCAGGGGAATACGAGCAGTACTTC
CDR3: CASSSRLAGEYEQYF

size: NA
D: NA
V: TRBV7-2
J: TRBJ2-3
DNA: TGTGCCAGCAGCTTATTCTATGGGACACCAGATACGCAGTATTTT
CDR3: CASSLFYGTPDTQYF

size: NA
D: NA
V: TRBV5-8
J: TRBJ1-5
DNA: TGTGCCAGCAGCGGCTGGGGGCTGGATCAGCCCCAGCATTTT
CDR3: CASSGWGLDQPQHF

size: NA
D: NA
V: TRBV13
J: TRBJ1-1
DNA: TGTGCCAGCAGCCTCACGGGGAGAGAAGCTTTCTTT
CDR3: CASSLTGREAFF

size: NA
D: TRBD2
V: TRBV19
J: TRBJ2-7
DNA: TGTGCCAGTAGTATCGGGGACGGGACTAGCGGCGAGCAGTACTTC
CDR3: CASSIGDGTSGEQYF

size: NA
D: TRBD2
V: TRBV19
J: TRBJ2-1
DNA: TGTGCCAGTAGTATAAATAGCGGGGGGCGATACAATGAGCAGTTCTTC
CDR3: CASSINSGGRYNEQFF

size: NA
D: NA
V: TRBV29-1
J: TRBJ2-7
DNA: TGCAGCGTAATCGGAGCTGGCTCCTACGAGCAGTACTTC
CDR3: CSVIGAGSYEQYF

size: NA
D: NA
V: TRBV4-2
J: TRBJ2-3
DNA: TGTGCCAGCAGCCAAACCCCACCGGGGGCAGATACGCAGTATTTT
CDR3: CASSQTPPGADTQYF

size: NA
D: NA
V: TRBV2
J: TRBJ2-7
DNA: TGTGCCAGCACTGGTGTAGCGAGACCATACGAGCAGTACTTC
CDR3: CASTGVARPYEQYF

size: once
D: TRBD2
V: TRBV27
J: TRBJ2-7
DNA: TGTGCCAGCAGTGATCGAGCGGGGGACGAGCAGTACTTC
CDR3: CASSDRAGDEQYF

size: NA
D: NA
V: TRBV30
J: TRBJ1-2
DNA: TGTGCCTGGAGTCTAAACTATGGCTACACCTTC
CDR3: CAWSLNYGYTF

size: NA
D: TRBD1
V: TRBV6-5
J: TRBJ1-4
DNA: TGTGCCAGCAGCTCCCGACAGGGGGCCAATGAAAAACTGTTTTTT
CDR3: CASSSRQGANEKLFF

size: NA
D: NA
V: TRBV30
J: TRBJ1-2
DNA: TGTGCCTGGCGCCTCCCTTTGGGGGGAGGAAATGGCTACACCTTC
CDR3: CAWRLPLGGGNGYTF

size: NA
D: NA
V: TRBV11-2
J: TRBJ2-3
DNA: TGTGCCAGCAGCTTTGTCGGGGGAGGTAGCACAGATACGCAGTATTTT
CDR3: CASSFVGGGSTDTQYF

size: once
D: TRBD2
V: TRBV5-5
J: TRBJ2-3
DNA: TGTGCCAGCAGCCGACTAGCGGGTCGCACAGATACGCAGTATTTT
CDR3: CASSRLAGRTDTQYF

size: once
D: NA
V: TRBV6-6
J: TRBJ2-5
DNA: TGTGCCAGCAAGGAGGGGAGGGAGACCCAGTACTTC
CDR3: CASKEGRETQYF

size: NA
D: TRBD2
V: TRBV5-1
J: TRBJ2-3
DNA: TGCGCCAGCAGCTTACGCCCGGGACTAGCGGGAAGGGGCACAGATACGCAGTATTTT
CDR3: CASSLRPGLAGRGTDTQYF

size: NA
D: NA
V: TRBV18
J: TRBJ1-5
DNA: TGTGCCAGCTCAAACTCCGGAGGGCGTGAGCCCCAGCATTTT
CDR3: CASSNSGGREPQHF

size: NA
D: TRBD1
V: TRBV7-6
J: TRBJ1-2
DNA: TGTGCCAGCACCCCCGGACAGGCTTATGGCTACACCTTC
CDR3: CASTPGQAYGYTF

size: NA
D: NA
V: TRBV30
J: TRBJ1-6
DNA: TGTGCCTGGAGTGTACAGGCATCTAATTCACCCCTCCACTTT
CDR3: CAWSVQASNSPLHF

size: NA
D: TRBD2
V: TRBV6-6
J: TRBJ2-1
DNA: TGTGCCAGCAGTTCCACGCGCGGGGGGAACAATGAGCAGTTCTTC
CDR3: CASSSTRGGNNEQFF

size: NA
D: NA
V: TRBV7-9
J: TRBJ2-7
DNA: TGTGCCAGCAGCCGTCCCCCGGGGTCGGGGAACGAGCAGTACTTC
CDR3: CASSRPPGSGNEQYF

size: NA
D: NA
V: TRBV15
J: TRBJ2-1
DNA: TGTGCCACCAGCCCGCAGGGGCGGTACAATGAGCAGTTCTTC
CDR3: CATSPQGRYNEQFF